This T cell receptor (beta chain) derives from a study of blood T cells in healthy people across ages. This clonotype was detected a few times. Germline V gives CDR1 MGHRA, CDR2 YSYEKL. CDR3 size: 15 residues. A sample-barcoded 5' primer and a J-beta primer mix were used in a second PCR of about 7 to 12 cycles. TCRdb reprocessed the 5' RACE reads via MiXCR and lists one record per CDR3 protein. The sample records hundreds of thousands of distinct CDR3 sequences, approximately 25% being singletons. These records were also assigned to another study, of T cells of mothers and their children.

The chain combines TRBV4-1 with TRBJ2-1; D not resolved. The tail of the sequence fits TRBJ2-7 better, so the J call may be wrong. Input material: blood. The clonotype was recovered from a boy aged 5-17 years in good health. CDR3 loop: CASSQGPGRPYEQYF. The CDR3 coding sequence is TGCGCCAGCAGCCAAGGGCCCGGACGCCCCTACGAGCAGTACTTC.